This TCR beta chain was documented in a study of shared clonotypes between healthy human individuals. Germline V CDR1 and CDR2: LNHDA, SQIVND (reference sequence). Trimming took 5 bases from V and 2 from J, leaving 22 bases between them. This CDR3 is 18 amino acids long. Sequenced by immunoSEQ multiplex PCR; TCRdb stores in-frame clones only, minus some. This table has approximately 2,000,000 clones, 93% appearing once. Naive CD8 cells lacked CD45RO, underwent positive selection for CCR7 and left out terminally differentiated effector memory CD45RA+ cells. This receptor was obtained from a man aged 18 to 30 in good health. Some clones in this sample may be carry-over from other donors' samples. This chain joins TRBV19 and TRBJ2-1; possible D gene TRBD2, 6 bases. The specimen was naive CD8+ T cells from PBMCs. The CDR3 DNA reads as TGTGCCAGTAGTGCCGGGACTCTCATTATGGTCCCCTACAATGAGCAGTTCTTC. It specifies CASSAGTLIMVPYNEQFF.